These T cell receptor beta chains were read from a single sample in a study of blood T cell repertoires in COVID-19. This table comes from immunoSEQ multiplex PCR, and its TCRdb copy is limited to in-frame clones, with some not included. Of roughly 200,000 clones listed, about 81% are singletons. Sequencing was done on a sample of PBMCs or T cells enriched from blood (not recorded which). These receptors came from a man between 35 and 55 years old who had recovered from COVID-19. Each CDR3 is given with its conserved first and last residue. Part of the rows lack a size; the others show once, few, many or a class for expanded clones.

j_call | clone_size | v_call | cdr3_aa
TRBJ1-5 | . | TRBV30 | CAWSPRGEWQPQHF
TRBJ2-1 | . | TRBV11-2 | CASSRRPRTGSSYNEQFF
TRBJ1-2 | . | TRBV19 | CASSAIQGVEGYTF
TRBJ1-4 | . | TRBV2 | CASSSTGGANEKLFF
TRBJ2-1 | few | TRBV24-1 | CATSERDSSYNEQFF
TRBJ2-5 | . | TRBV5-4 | CASSLGLAGGQETQYF
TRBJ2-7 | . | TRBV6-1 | CASSEQQGRSYEQYF
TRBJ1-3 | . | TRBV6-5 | CASRQTFTPNTIYF
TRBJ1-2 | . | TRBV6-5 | CASSRQGGSDGYTF
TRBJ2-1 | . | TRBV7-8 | CASSSISGRGEQFF
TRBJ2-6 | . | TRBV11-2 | CASSPRTVSSGANVLTF
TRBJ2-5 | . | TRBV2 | CASLSGLEGETQYF